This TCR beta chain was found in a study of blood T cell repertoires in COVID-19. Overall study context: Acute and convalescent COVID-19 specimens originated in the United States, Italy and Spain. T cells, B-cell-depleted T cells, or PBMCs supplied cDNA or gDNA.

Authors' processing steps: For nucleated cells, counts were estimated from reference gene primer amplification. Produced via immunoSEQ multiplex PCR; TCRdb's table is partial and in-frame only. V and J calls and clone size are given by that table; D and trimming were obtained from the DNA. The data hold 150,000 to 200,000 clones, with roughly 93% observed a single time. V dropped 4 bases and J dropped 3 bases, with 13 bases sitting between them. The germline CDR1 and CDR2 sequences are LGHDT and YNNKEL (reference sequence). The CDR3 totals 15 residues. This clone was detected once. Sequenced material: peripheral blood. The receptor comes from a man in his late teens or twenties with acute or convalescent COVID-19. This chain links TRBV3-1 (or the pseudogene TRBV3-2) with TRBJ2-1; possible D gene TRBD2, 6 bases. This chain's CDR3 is CASSLGRIGYNEQFF. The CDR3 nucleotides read TGTGCCAGCAGCCTAGGGAGGATCGGCTACAATGAGCAGTTCTTC.